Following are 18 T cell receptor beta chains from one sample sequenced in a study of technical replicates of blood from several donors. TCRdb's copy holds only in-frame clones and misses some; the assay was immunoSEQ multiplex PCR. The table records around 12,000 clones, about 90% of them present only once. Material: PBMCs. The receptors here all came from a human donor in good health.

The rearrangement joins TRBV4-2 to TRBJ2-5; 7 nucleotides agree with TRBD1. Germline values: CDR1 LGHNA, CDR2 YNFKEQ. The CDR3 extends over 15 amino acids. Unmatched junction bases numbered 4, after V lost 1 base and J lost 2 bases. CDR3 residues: CASSQVMGQQETQYF. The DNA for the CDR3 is TGTGCCAGCAGCCAAGTTATGGGACAGCAAGAGACCCAGTACTTC.

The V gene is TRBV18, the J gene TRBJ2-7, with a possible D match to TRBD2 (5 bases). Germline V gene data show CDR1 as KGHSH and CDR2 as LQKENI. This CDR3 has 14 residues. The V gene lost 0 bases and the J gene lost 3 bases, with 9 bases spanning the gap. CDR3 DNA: TGTGCCAGCTCACCACCGGCCGGGAACTACGAGCAGTACTTC. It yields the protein CASSPPAGNYEQYF. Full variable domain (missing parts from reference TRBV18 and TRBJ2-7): NAGVMQNPRHLVRRRGQEARLRCSPMKGHSHVYWYRQLPEEGLKFMVYLQKENIIDESGMPKERFSAEFPKEGPSILRIQQVVRGDSAAYFCASSPPAGNYEQYFGPGTRLTVT.

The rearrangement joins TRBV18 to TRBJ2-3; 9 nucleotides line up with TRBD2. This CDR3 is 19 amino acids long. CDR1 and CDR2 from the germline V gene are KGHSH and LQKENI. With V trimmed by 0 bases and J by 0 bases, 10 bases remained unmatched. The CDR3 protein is CASSPPTKREDLSTDTQYF. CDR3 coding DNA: TGTGCCAGCTCACCACCGACCAAGCGGGAGGACCTAAGCACAGATACGCAGTATTTT.

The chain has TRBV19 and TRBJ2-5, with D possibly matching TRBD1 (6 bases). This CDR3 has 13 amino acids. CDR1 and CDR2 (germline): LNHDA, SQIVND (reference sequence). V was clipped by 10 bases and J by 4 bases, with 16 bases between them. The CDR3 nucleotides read TGTGCCACAAGAAGTTTACAGGGAGAGACCCAGTACTTC. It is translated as CATRSLQGETQYF.

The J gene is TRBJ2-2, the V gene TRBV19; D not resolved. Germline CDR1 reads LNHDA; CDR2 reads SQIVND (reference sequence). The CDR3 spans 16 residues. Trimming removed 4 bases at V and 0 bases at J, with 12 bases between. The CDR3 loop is CASSRGVITNTGELFF. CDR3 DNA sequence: TGTGCCAGTAGTAGAGGCGTAATTACGAACACCGGGGAGCTGTTTTTT.

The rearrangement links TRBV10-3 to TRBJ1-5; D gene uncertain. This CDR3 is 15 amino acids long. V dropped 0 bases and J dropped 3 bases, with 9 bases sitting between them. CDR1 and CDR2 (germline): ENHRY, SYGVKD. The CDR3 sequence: CAISESTNSNQPQHF. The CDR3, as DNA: TGTGCCATCAGTGAGTCGACAAATTCCAATCAGCCCCAGCATTTT.

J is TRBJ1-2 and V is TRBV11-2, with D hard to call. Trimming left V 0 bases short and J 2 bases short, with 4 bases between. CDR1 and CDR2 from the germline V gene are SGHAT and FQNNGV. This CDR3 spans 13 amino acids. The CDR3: CASSLDINYGYTF. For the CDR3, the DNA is TGTGCCAGCAGCTTAGATATAAACTATGGCTACACCTTC.

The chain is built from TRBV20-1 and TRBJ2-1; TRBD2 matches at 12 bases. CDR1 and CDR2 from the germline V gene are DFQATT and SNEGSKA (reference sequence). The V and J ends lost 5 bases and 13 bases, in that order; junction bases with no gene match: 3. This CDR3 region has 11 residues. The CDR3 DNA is TGCAGTGCTTCGGGACTAGCGGGTCAGTTCTTC. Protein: CSASGLAGQFF.

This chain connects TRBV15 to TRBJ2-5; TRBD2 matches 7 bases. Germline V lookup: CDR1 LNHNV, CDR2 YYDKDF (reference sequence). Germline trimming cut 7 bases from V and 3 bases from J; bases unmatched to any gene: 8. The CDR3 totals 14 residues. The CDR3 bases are TGTGCCACCACCGTCGACAGCGGGAAAGAGACCCAGTACTTC. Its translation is CATTVDSGKETQYF.

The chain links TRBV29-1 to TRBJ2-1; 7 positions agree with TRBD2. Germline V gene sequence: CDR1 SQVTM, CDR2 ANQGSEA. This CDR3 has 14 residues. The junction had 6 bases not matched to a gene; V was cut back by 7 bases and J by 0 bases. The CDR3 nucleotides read TGCAGCGCCCAAGCGGGAAGCTCCTACAATGAGCAGTTCTTC. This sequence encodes CSAQAGSSYNEQFF.

The CDR3 DNA reads as TGTGCCAGCACCTGGGACTTAGGGGCCTATGGCTACACCTTC. Translation gives CASTWDLGAYGYTF. The chain uses TRBV6-1 and TRBJ1-2; the D gene is possibly TRBD1 (5 bases). This CDR3 comprises 14 residues. Germline V CDR1 and CDR2: MNHNS, SASEGT. V lost 7 bases and J lost 4, with 16 bases in between.

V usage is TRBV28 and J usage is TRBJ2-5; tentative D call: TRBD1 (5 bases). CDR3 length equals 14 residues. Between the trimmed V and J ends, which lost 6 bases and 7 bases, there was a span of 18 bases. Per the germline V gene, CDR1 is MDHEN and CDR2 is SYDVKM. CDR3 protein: CASSQSTGSGTQYF. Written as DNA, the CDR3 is TGTGCCAGCAGCCAAAGTACAGGTTCAGGGACCCAGTACTTC. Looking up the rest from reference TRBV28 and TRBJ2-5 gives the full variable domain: DVKVTQSSRYLVKRTGEKVFLECVQDMDHENMFWYRQDPGLGLRLIYFSYDVKMKEKGDIPEGYSVSREKKERFSLILESASTNQTSMYLCASSQSTGSGTQYFGPGTRLLVL.

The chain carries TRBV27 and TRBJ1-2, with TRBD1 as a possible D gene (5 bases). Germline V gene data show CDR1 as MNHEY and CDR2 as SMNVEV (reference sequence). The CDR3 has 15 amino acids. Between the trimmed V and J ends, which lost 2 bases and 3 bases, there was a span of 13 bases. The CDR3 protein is CASSLGAGKDYGYTF. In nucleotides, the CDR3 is TGTGCCAGCAGTTTAGGGGCAGGAAAGGACTATGGCTACACCTTC.

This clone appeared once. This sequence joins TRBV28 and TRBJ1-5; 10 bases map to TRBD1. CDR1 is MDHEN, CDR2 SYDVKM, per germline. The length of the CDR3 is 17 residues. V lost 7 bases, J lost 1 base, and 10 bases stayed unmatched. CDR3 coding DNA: TGTGCCAGCACCGAGACAGGGGGCAAGTTAAGCAATCAGCCCCAGCATTTT. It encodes CASTETGGKLSNQPQHF. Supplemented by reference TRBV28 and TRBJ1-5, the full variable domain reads DVKVTQSSRYLVKRTGEKVFLECVQDMDHENMFWYRQDPGLGLRLIYFSYDVKMKEKGDIPEGYSVSREKKERFSLILESASTNQTSMYLCASTETGGKLSNQPQHFGDGTRLSIL.

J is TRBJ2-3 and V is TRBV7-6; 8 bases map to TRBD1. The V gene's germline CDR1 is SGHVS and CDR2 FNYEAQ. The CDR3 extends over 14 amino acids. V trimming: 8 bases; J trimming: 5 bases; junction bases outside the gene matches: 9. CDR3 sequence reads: CASGTGLVGDTQYF. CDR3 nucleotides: TGTGCCAGCGGGACAGGTCTAGTAGGAGATACGCAGTATTTT.

The CDR3 reads CSDRTGEDQPQHF. CDR3 coding DNA: TGCAGCGACAGGACAGGGGAGGATCAGCCCCAGCATTTT. This chain uses TRBV29-1 with TRBJ1-5; 9 bases map to TRBD1. The CDR3 is made up of 13 amino acids. Per the germline V gene, CDR1 is SQVTM and CDR2 is ANQGSEA. V shed 7 bases, J shed 5 bases, and the junction held 6 bases outside the gene matches.

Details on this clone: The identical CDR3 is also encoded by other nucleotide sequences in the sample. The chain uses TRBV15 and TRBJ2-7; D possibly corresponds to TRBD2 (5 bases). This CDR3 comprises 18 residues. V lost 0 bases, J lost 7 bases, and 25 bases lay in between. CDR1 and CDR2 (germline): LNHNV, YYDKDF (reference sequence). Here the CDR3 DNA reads TGTGCCACCAGCAGAGAAAGATACCCCTACGGGATGGGCTATGAGCAGTACTTC. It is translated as CATSRERYPYGMGYEQYF.

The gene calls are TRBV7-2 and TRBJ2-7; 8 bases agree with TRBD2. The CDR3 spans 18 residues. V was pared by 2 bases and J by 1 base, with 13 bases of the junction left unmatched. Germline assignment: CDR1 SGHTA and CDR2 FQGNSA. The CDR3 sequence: CASSLRMVTSGPSYEQYF. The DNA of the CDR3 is TGTGCCAGCAGCTTAAGAATGGTCACTAGCGGACCGTCCTACGAGCAGTACTTC.